The 28 T cell receptor beta chains below come from one sample, sequenced in a study of T cell responses to AZD1222 COVID-19 vaccine. The method was immunoSEQ multiplex PCR; TCRdb's version includes in-frame clones alone and lacks a portion of them. The repertoire includes 200,000 or so clones, around 92% of them detected once, and 10% sits in the top ten. The input for sequencing was peripheral blood, taken on day 0 of AZD1222 vaccination. The source is an adult in good health.

V and J are TRBV6-2 or TRBV6-3 and TRBJ2-4; TRBD1 matches 9 bases. Germline CDR1 reads MNHEY; CDR2 reads SVGEGT. V lost 5 bases and J lost 4; bases outside the gene matches: 3. CDR3 length: 14 residues. CDR3 residues: CASSRGQGKNIQYF. As DNA, the CDR3 is TGTGCCAGCAGTAGAGGACAGGGGAAAAACATTCAGTACTTC.

This chain links TRBV5-6 with TRBJ1-1; a possible D gene is TRBD1 (5 bases). The germline V gene encodes CDR1 SGHDT and CDR2 YYEEEE. There are 12 residues in the CDR3. Trimming shortened V by 5 bases and J by 10 bases, and 15 bases separated the two germline ends. CDR3 region: CASSDTGGSAFF. CDR3 DNA: TGTGCCAGCAGTGATACCGGGGGATCAGCTTTCTTT.

In its sample, this clone was seen a few times. CDR3 in amino acids: CASSQVGTSGGRSSGELFF. Here the CDR3 DNA reads TGTGCCAGCAGCCAGGTCGGGACTAGCGGGGGGCGGTCCTCCGGGGAGCTGTTTTTT. The gene calls are TRBV4-2 and TRBJ2-2; 15 nucleotides match TRBD2. The CDR3 is 19 amino acids. V dropped 3 bases and J dropped 6; count of bases not matched to a gene: 11. From germline, CDR1 is LGHNA and CDR2 YNFKEQ.

This chain uses TRBV19 with TRBJ1-5, with a tentative D call TRBD1 (6 bases). CDR1 is LNHDA, CDR2 SQIVND, per germline (reference sequence). CDR3 size: 13 residues. Trimming stripped 7 bases from V and 5 bases from J, with 12 bases between. This chain's CDR3 is CASMDRVDQPQHF. The CDR3 region has the DNA TGTGCCAGTATGGACAGAGTCGATCAGCCCCAGCATTTT.

The chain is built from TRBV7-9 and TRBJ2-5; TRBD1 aligns across 7 bases. After removal of 7 bases from V and 1 base from J, the junction contained 12 bases not matched to a gene. The CDR3 consists of 16 residues. CDR1 is SEHNR and CDR2 is FQNEAQ in the germline V gene (reference sequence). The CDR3 region has the DNA TGTGCCAGCACCCCTCGGCGTAGGGGGCCCCAAGAGACCCAGTACTTC. It translates to CASTPRRRGPQETQYF.

This chain uses TRBV6-6 with TRBJ2-7; D ambiguous. V dropped 2 bases and J dropped 2 bases, with 13 bases sitting between them. This CDR3 contains 15 residues. Germline CDR1 and CDR2: MNHNY and SVGAGI (reference sequence). CDR3 DNA: TGTGCCAGCAGTTACGGTAGGAGAGGAGCCTACGAGCAGTACGTC. Amino acid sequence: CASSYGRRGAYEQYV.

This clone was seen a handful of times. CDR3: CASSGHNSGANVLTF. As DNA, the CDR3 is TGTGCCAGCAGCGGACATAACTCTGGGGCCAACGTCCTGACTTTC. The chain couples TRBV6-5 to TRBJ2-6, with D maybe TRBD1 (5 bases). Germline CDR1 and CDR2: MNHEY and SVGAGI. The V end lost 6 bases, the J end lost 0 bases, and 9 bases lay between the germline ends. This CDR3 comprises 15 residues.

This sequence joins TRBV13 and TRBJ2-3; 10 nucleotides line up with TRBD1. The CDR3 has 15 amino acids. V dropped 5 bases and J dropped 5; count of bases not matched to a gene: 7. Germline CDR1 is PRHDT and CDR2 is FYEKMQ (reference sequence). DNA of the CDR3: TGTGCCAGCAGCCCTGACAGGGGGCATGGAGATACGCAGTATTTT. Translating it yields CASSPDRGHGDTQYF.

J is TRBJ1-5 and V is TRBV4-2; 7 nucleotides match TRBD1. The CDR3 contains 16 residues. Germline V lookup: CDR1 LGHNA, CDR2 YNFKEQ. V lost 0 bases, J lost 3 bases, and 5 bases stayed unmatched. The CDR3, as DNA: TGTGCCAGCAGCCAAGAAGGGACAGCTATCAATCAGCCCCAGCATTTT. The encoded protein is CASSQEGTAINQPQHF.

The gene calls are TRBV25-1 and TRBJ2-3; D unclear. The germline V gene has CDR1 MGHDK and CDR2 SYGVNS. V was trimmed by 7 bases and J by 5 bases, leaving 10 bases between them. This CDR3 has 12 residues. As DNA, the CDR3 is TGTGCCAGCACATACTTGGGAGATACGCAGTATTTT. Amino acids: CASTYLGDTQYF.

This clone is a singleton in its sample. The rearrangement uses TRBV19 and TRBJ2-1; a weak D match, TRBD2 (5 bases). Germline values: CDR1 LNHDA, CDR2 SQIVND (reference sequence). This CDR3 has 17 amino acids. V lost 4 bases, J lost 3 bases, and 19 bases lay in between. CDR3 in amino acids: CASSSGAAGSVYNEQFF. CDR3 DNA: TGTGCCAGTAGTAGTGGAGCGGCGGGTTCAGTCTACAATGAGCAGTTCTTC.

CDR3 in amino acids: CASSFEDTGELFF. Here the CDR3 DNA reads TGTGCCAGCAGCTTTGAGGACACCGGGGAGCTGTTTTTT. V is TRBV13 and J is TRBJ2-2, with unresolved D. Trimming cost V 3 bases and J 3 bases, with 5 bases left between them. The length of the CDR3 is 13 residues. Germline V gene data show CDR1 as PRHDT and CDR2 as FYEKMQ (reference sequence).

This clone was detected only a few times. The gene calls are TRBV6-1 and TRBJ2-1; tentative D call: TRBD1 (5 bases). Germline V lookup: CDR1 MNHNS, CDR2 SASEGT. This CDR3 is built from 15 residues. V gave up 0 bases and J gave up 1 base, with 7 bases separating them. CDR3 sequence: CASSEAPGSYNEQFF. CDR3 DNA sequence: TGTGCCAGCAGTGAAGCCCCAGGGTCCTACAATGAGCAGTTCTTC.

The chain recombines TRBV7-3 with TRBJ1-1; D unresolved. Per the germline V gene, CDR1 is SGHTA and CDR2 is FQGTGA. The CDR3 has 13 amino acids. V lost 4 bases and J 7 bases, leaving 13 bases between the germline ends. CDR3 sequence: CASSSASWNEAFF. The CDR3 DNA follows: TGTGCCAGCAGCTCAGCGAGTTGGAATGAAGCTTTCTTT.

This chain links TRBV9 with TRBJ1-1, with 7 bases that match TRBD1. After removal of 0 bases from V and 6 bases from J, the junction contained 5 bases not matched to a gene. The CDR3 has 14 amino acids. Germline assignment: CDR1 SGDLS and CDR2 YYNGEE. DNA of the CDR3: TGTGCCAGCAGCGTAGGACAGGGATTCTCTGAAGCTTTCTTT. Translating gives CASSVGQGFSEAFF.

The chain is built from TRBV19 and TRBJ1-4; the match to TRBD1 covers 7 bases. The CDR3 length is 14 residues. Germline lookup yields CDR1 LNHDA and CDR2 SQIVND (reference sequence). The V gene end was trimmed by 3 bases and the J gene end by 6 bases; junction bases not matched to a gene: 4. CDR3 sequence (DNA): TGTGCCAGTAGTATTAGACAGGGCCATGAAAAACTGTTTTTT. Protein sequence: CASSIRQGHEKLFF.

V gene TRBV6-5 combines with J gene TRBJ1-3; D may be TRBD1 (5 bases). Germline CDR1 and CDR2: MNHEY and SVGAGI. V gave up 4 bases and J gave up 2 bases, with 12 bases separating them. The CDR3 runs to 15 residues. CDR3 sequence reads: CASSSGSGPGNTIYF. In DNA, the CDR3 is TGTGCCAGCAGTTCGGGCTCGGGGCCTGGAAACACCATATATTTT.

This chain joins TRBV5-4 and TRBJ1-2; TRBD1 matches at 9 bases. This CDR3 region has 16 residues. Trimming at V came to 4 bases and at J to 5 bases, leaving 12 bases not matched to a gene. CDR1 and CDR2 (germline): SGHNT, YYREEE (reference sequence). CDR3 sequence reads: CASSTWTGEYAYGYTF. The CDR3 region has the DNA TGTGCCAGCAGCACCTGGACAGGGGAATACGCTTATGGCTACACCTTC.

The chain has TRBV9 and TRBJ2-2; maybe TRBD1 (5 bases). The CDR3 has 13 amino acids. The germline CDR1 and CDR2 sequences are SGDLS and YYNGEE. Trimming took 3 bases from V and 7 from J, leaving 10 bases between them. In nucleotides, the CDR3 is TGTGCCAGCAGCGCCTCTACAGGCGGGGAGCTGTTTTTT. Protein: CASSASTGGELFF.

The gene calls are TRBV4-2 and TRBJ1-3, with D perhaps TRBD1 (5 bases). The germline V and J ends were trimmed by 1 base and 4 bases, with 11 bases remaining between them. Germline CDR1 reads LGHNA; CDR2 reads YNFKEQ. The CDR3 has 15 amino acids. The CDR3 nucleotides read TGTGCCAGCAGCCAAGCGGGGACCCTCGGAAACACCATATATTTT. This encodes CASSQAGTLGNTIYF.

The chain employs TRBV19 and TRBJ1-5; a possible D gene is TRBD1 (5 bases). The V gene lost 5 bases and the J gene lost 1 base, with 9 bases spanning the gap. CDR3 length: 14 residues. CDR1 LNHDA and CDR2 SQIVND come from the germline V gene (reference sequence). DNA for the CDR3: TGTGCCAGTAGTCTTCAGGGAAGCAATCAGCCCCAGCATTTT. Translating it yields CASSLQGSNQPQHF.

The CDR3 nucleotides are TGCGCCAGCAGCCAAGAATTTGACGGAAGGAACTATGGCTACACCTTC. This translates into CASSQEFDGRNYGYTF. V and J are TRBV4-3 and TRBJ1-2; D uncertain. V was trimmed by 0 bases and J by 2 bases, leaving 13 bases between them. The CDR3 loop spans 16 amino acids. CDR1 LGHNA and CDR2 YSLEER come from the germline V gene.

The chain joins TRBV14 to TRBJ1-4; no clear D. The CDR3 runs to 20 residues. The germline V gene has CDR1 SGHDN and CDR2 FVKESK. V lost 0 bases to trimming and J lost 0 bases, with 20 bases between them. As DNA, the CDR3 is TGTGCCAGCAGCCAAGACCAAACAGAGGACTACTTCGCAACTAATGAAAAACTGTTTTTT. Its protein product is CASSQDQTEDYFATNEKLFF.

This chain uses TRBV9 with TRBJ1-1, with 10 bases fitting TRBD1. V was pared by 4 bases and J by 1 base, with 7 bases of the junction left unmatched. This CDR3 is built from 16 residues. Germline V gene lookup returns CDR1 SGDLS and CDR2 YYNGEE. CDR3 nucleotide sequence: TGTGCCAGCAGCTCGGGACAGGGGCTGGGGAACACTGAAGCTTTCTTT. This sequence encodes CASSSGQGLGNTEAFF.

This clone was observed a few times. This rearrangement joins TRBV10-3 to TRBJ1-5; D is unclear. Germline V gene sequence: CDR1 ENHRY, CDR2 SYGVKD. The CDR3 has 15 residues. Trimming cost V 0 bases and J 6 bases, with 12 bases left between them. The CDR3 here is CAISESGRLGQPQHF. For the CDR3, the DNA is TGTGCCATCAGTGAGTCGGGCCGTTTGGGTCAGCCCCAGCATTTT.

This chain connects TRBV4-1 to TRBJ1-1, with 9 positions matching TRBD1. Per germline, CDR1 MGHRA and CDR2 YSYEKL. Trimming removed 1 base from V and 5 bases from J; junction bases left unmatched: 8. The CDR3 has 16 residues. The DNA of the CDR3 is TGCGCCAGCAGCCAAGGTCGGGGACAGGGAGTTACTGAAGCTTTCTTT. Translation: CASSQGRGQGVTEAFF.

V usage is TRBV11-2 and J usage is TRBJ1-2; D possibly corresponds to TRBD1 (6 bases). Trimming stripped 1 base from V and 6 bases from J, with 12 bases between. The germline CDR1 and CDR2 sequences are SGHAT and FQNNGV. The CDR3 contains 14 residues. CDR3 coding DNA: TGTGCCAGCAGCTTAGTGGGCAGGGGTAATGGCTACACCTTC. It encodes CASSLVGRGNGYTF.

This chain connects TRBV7-9 to TRBJ1-1; no reliable D call. The V gene's germline CDR1 is SEHNR and CDR2 FQNEAQ (reference sequence). Trimming stripped 7 bases from V and 7 bases from J, with 19 bases between. This CDR3 is 14 amino acids long. Written as DNA, the CDR3 is TGTGCCAGCAACCCCCAGATATCCGAAAATGAAGCTTTCTTT. It codes for CASNPQISENEAFF.